Only a few counts were recorded for the clone carrying this TCR beta chain. This record belongs to a study of early T cells in non-severe SARS-CoV-2 infection. TCRdb reprocessed the 5' RACE reads with MiXCR, giving one entry per CDR3 protein. The data show tens of thousands of distinct CDR3 sequences, around 12% seen once. The V end was cut by 6 bases, the J end by 4 bases, with 24 bases between. Germline CDR1 and CDR2: DFQATT and SNEGSKA (reference sequence). The CDR3 spans 16 residues. Sequences were derived from whole blood, sampled at baseline. The V call is TRBV20-1, the J call TRBJ2-5; a weak D match, TRBD1 (5 bases). The sequence derives from an adult who was a healthcare worker with PCR-confirmed SARS-CoV-2 infection or an uninfected control (not recorded which). In nucleotides, the CDR3 is TGCAGTGCCCGAAGGGGTTGGTCAGGGAAAGGAGAGACCCAGTACTTC. Translated: CSARRGWSGKGETQYF.